Here is one T cell receptor (beta chain) with its context. CDR1 and CDR2 (germline): MGHDK, SYGVNS. V lost 8 bases and J lost 8; bases outside the gene matches: 22. There are 18 residues in the CDR3. TCRdb's copy holds only in-frame clones and misses some; the assay was immunoSEQ multiplex PCR. This table holds about 230,000 clones, roughly 87% found once. These data belong to a study of blood T cell repertoires in COVID-19. This chain uses TRBV25-1 with TRBJ2-1; 9 positions match TRBD2. The clonotype comes from a woman aged 18-30 years who had recovered from COVID-19. The sequenced sample consisted of peripheral blood. The CDR3 nucleotides are TGTGCCAGCGCAACACTAGCGGGCCAACGTCCGGCGCGCGATGAGCAGTTCTTC. Translated, it gives CASATLAGQRPARDEQFF.